A single sample is the source of the 29 T cell receptor beta chains below, sequenced in a study of T cells after yellow fever vaccination. Each CDR3 protein is one row after TCRdb ran MiXCR on the 5' RACE reads. The table has about 260,000 distinct CDR3 sequences, roughly 5% seen once. Sequenced material: CD4+ T cells sorted from PBMCs, taken on the day of the yellow fever booster vaccination. These receptors came from a young man who received the YFV17D yellow fever vaccine.

CDR3 in amino acids: CASEKWGDQETQYF. CDR3 coding DNA: TGTGCCAGCGAGAAGTGGGGGGACCAAGAGACCCAGTACTTC. The chain links TRBV3-1 to TRBJ2-5, with a weak D call TRBD2 (6 bases). CDR1 is LGHDT, CDR2 YNNKEL, per germline (reference sequence). The CDR3 is 14 residues long. V was clipped by 8 bases and J by 0 bases, with 13 bases between them.

There are a few counts of this clonotype. The V gene is TRBV4-1, the J gene TRBJ1-5; 7 bases are a match to TRBD1. CDR1 is MGHRA and CDR2 is YSYEKL in the germline V gene. The ends lost 0 bases at V and 8 bases at J; junction bases unmatched: 7. This CDR3 has 15 amino acids. The CDR3 coding sequence is TGCGCCAGCAGCCAAGAATTAGGGGGCATTAAGCCCCAGCATTTT. It yields the protein CASSQELGGIKPQHF.

This clonotype was counted ten times or more. V is TRBV4-1 and J is TRBJ2-5; D remains unclear. The CDR3 sequence is 14 residues long. Germline loops: CDR1 MGHRA, CDR2 YSYEKL. Trimming took off 0 bases at V and 7 bases at J, with 12 bases between the two ends. The DNA for the CDR3 is TGCGCCAGCAGCCAAGATGCCGGAGTGGGGACCCAGTACTTC. Encoded protein: CASSQDAGVGTQYF.

This clonotype was counted only a few times. The gene calls are TRBV29-1 and TRBJ2-5; 12 bases fit TRBD1. The germline V gene has CDR1 SQVTM and CDR2 ANQGSEA. CDR3 length: 16 residues. V was clipped by 7 bases and J by 5 bases; unmatched bases: 14. CDR3 sequence reads: CSARVPTGTGGETQYF. The CDR3 coding sequence is TGCAGCGCGCGCGTTCCGACAGGGACAGGGGGCGAGACCCAGTACTTC.

The CDR3 DNA sequence: TGTGCCAGCAGTTACGCCGGGACGGACGGGGGAGATACGCAGTATTTT. Residues: CASSYAGTDGGDTQYF. The V and J genes are TRBV6-5 and TRBJ2-3, with D possibly matching TRBD2 (6 bases). Germline V gene data show CDR1 as MNHEY and CDR2 as SVGAGI. The CDR3 contains 16 residues. V lost 2 bases to trimming and J lost 5 bases, with 17 bases between them.

Ten or more counts support this clonotype. The chain combines TRBV9 with TRBJ2-2; either TRBD1 or TRBD2 may fit D (6 bases each). CDR3 size: 15 residues. Deletions cut 5 bases from V and 5 bases from J, with 16 bases between. Germline CDR1 is SGDLS and CDR2 is YYNGEE. The CDR3 is CASRGRQAGTGELFF. The CDR3 DNA reads as TGTGCCAGCAGGGGGAGACAGGCGGGGACCGGGGAGCTGTTTTTT. Full variable domain (remainder filled in from reference TRBV9 and TRBJ2-2): DSGVTQTPKHLITATGQRVTLRCSPRSGDLSVYWYQQSLDQGLQFLIQYYNGEERAKGNILERFSAQQFPDLHSELNLSSLELGDSALYFCASRGRQAGTGELFFGEGSRLTVL.

Only a few counts were recorded for this clonotype. This chain uses TRBV11-2 with TRBJ1-2; 8 bases are shared with TRBD1. The V segment lost 5 bases and the J segment 6 bases; nucleotides outside the gene matches: 11. The germline CDR1 and CDR2 sequences are SGHAT and FQNNGV. The CDR3 extends over 15 amino acids. CDR3 nucleotide sequence: TGTGCCAGCAGCACTCGGACAGGGTCGGTCGATGGCTACACCTTC. Its protein is CASSTRTGSVDGYTF. Full variable domain (outside the CDR3, taken from reference TRBV11-2 and TRBJ1-2): EAGVAQSPRYKIIEKRQSVAFWCNPISGHATLYWYQQILGQGPKLLIQFQNNGVVDDSQLPKDRFSAERLKGVDSTLKIQPAKLEDSAVYLCASSTRTGSVDGYTFGSGTRLTVV.

The chain employs TRBV12-3 or TRBV12-4 and TRBJ1-1, with a tentative D call TRBD1 (5 bases). The CDR3 is made up of 11 amino acids. Deletions cut 6 bases from V and 9 bases from J, with 11 bases between. For the CDR3, the DNA is TGTGCCAGCAGGTTTGACAGTCAAGCTTTCTTT. Its translation: CASRFDSQAFF.

This chain uses TRBV19 with TRBJ2-5, with TRBD1 identical over 9 bases. The V segment lost 8 bases and the J segment 5 bases; nucleotides outside the gene matches: 12. Germline V gives CDR1 LNHDA, CDR2 SQIVND (reference sequence). The CDR3 extends over 15 amino acids. Here the CDR3 DNA reads TGTGCCAGTCGCGACCACCGGGACAGGGTGGAGACCCAGTACTTC. This translates into CASRDHRDRVETQYF.

This clonotype was found many times. This CDR3 reads CASSLDLGRTGELFF. In DNA, the CDR3 is TGTGCCAGCAGCTTAGATCTGGGGCGCACCGGGGAGCTGTTTTTT. The V call is TRBV11-2, the J call TRBJ2-2; a weak D match, TRBD1 (5 bases). Germline CDR1 reads SGHAT; CDR2 reads FQNNGV. This CDR3 is 15 amino acids long. The germline V and J ends were trimmed by 0 bases and 4 bases, with 9 bases remaining between them.

The CDR3 protein is CASHWRLADTQYF. Written as DNA, the CDR3 is TGTGCCAGTCATTGGCGGTTGGCAGATACGCAGTATTTT. The chain has TRBV2 and TRBJ2-3; D uncertain. Trimming removed 9 bases at V and 4 bases at J, with 14 bases between. Germline CDR1 is SNHLY and CDR2 is FYNNEI. The CDR3 has 13 amino acids.

This clonotype occurred a few times. This chain links TRBV7-2 with TRBJ2-1; 7 bases line up with TRBD1. CDR1 and CDR2 (germline): SGHTA, FQGNSA. V shed 4 bases and J 2 bases; nucleotides not matched to a gene: 14. CDR3 length: 18 amino acids. The CDR3 coding sequence is TGTGCCAGCAGCTCCACCGGGACAGTGACAGTCCCCTACAATGAGCAGTTCTTC. It encodes CASSSTGTVTVPYNEQFF.

This clonotype was counted a few times. CDR3 region: CASKGGPSTDTQYF. Written as DNA, the CDR3 is TGCGCCAGCAAAGGGGGGCCGAGCACAGATACGCAGTATTTT. The V call is TRBV5-1, the J call TRBJ2-3; the D call may be TRBD1 or TRBD2 (6 bases each). Per germline, CDR1 SGHRS and CDR2 YFSETQ. This CDR3 contains 14 residues. Trimming stripped 6 bases from V and 0 bases from J, with 11 bases between.

Points on this clonotype: Since a much larger clone is just one base distant, this may be a read error. The V gene is TRBV4-2, the J gene TRBJ1-4; D gene unclear. The CDR3 length is 17 residues. The V gene's germline CDR1 is LGHNA and CDR2 YNFKEQ. The CDR3 spells CASSQDLVRVEARKLIF. The CDR3, as DNA: TGTGCCAGCAGCCAAGATCTCGTTAGGGTCGAGGCTCGAAAACTGATTTTT.

This clonotype was recorded a few times. This chain connects TRBV5-1 to TRBJ1-2, with TRBD1 matching 8 bases. There are 14 residues in the CDR3. The trim removed 4 bases at V and 2 bases at J, leaving 4 bases unmatched. The germline gives CDR1 SGHRS, CDR2 YFSETQ. This CDR3 is CASSVDRENYGYTF. The CDR3 bases are TGCGCCAGCAGCGTGGACAGGGAAAACTATGGCTACACCTTC.

This clonotype was recorded many times. This chain joins TRBV4-1 and TRBJ2-5; TRBD1 is a possible D gene (6 bases). The CDR3 covers 16 residues. The V gene lost 2 bases and the J gene lost 3 bases, with 16 bases spanning the gap. Germline V gene lookup returns CDR1 MGHRA and CDR2 YSYEKL. The CDR3 loop is CASSQPPGHKEETQYF. The CDR3 coding sequence is TGCGCCAGCAGCCAACCCCCGGGACACAAGGAAGAGACCCAGTACTTC.

CDR3: CASSQDYSGANVLTF. CDR3 bases: TGCGCCAGCAGCCAAGATTACAGCGGGGCCAACGTCCTGACTTTC. J is TRBJ2-6 and V is TRBV4-3; D uncertain. This CDR3 spans 15 amino acids. Germline values: CDR1 LGHNA, CDR2 YSLEER. V shed 0 bases and J shed 4 bases, with 7 bases lying between them.

The chain uses TRBV7-3 and TRBJ1-6; D gene ambiguous. Looked up from germline, CDR1 is SGHTA and CDR2 is FQGTGA. V gave up 5 bases and J gave up 7 bases, with 12 bases separating them. This CDR3 comprises 14 residues. The CDR3: CASSQGPVNSPLHF. CDR3 DNA sequence: TGTGCCAGCAGCCAAGGACCGGTGAATTCACCCCTCCACTTT.

This clonotype was picked up a small number of times. The chain employs TRBV4-2 and TRBJ2-5; D might be TRBD1 or TRBD2, each matching 5 bases. This CDR3 has 13 amino acids. The germline V gene has CDR1 LGHNA and CDR2 YNFKEQ. Trimming stripped 5 bases from V and 7 bases from J, with 14 bases between. CDR3 bases: TGTGCCAGCAGCTCAACCTTTGGGGGGACCCAGTACTTC. Its protein is CASSSTFGGTQYF.

The table lists this clonotype with many counts. The genes are TRBV20-1 and TRBJ1-5; D is ambiguous. Per the germline V gene, CDR1 is DFQATT and CDR2 is SNEGSKA (reference sequence). The germline V and J ends were trimmed by 3 bases and 4 bases, with 10 bases remaining between them. CDR3 length: 13 amino acids. The CDR3 spells CSARFDRNQPQHF. The DNA of the CDR3 is TGCAGTGCTAGGTTTGACCGAAATCAGCCCCAGCATTTT.

In this sample, this clonotype turned up a few times. This chain connects TRBV6-2 or TRBV6-3 to TRBJ1-5; possibly TRBD1 for D (6 bases). CDR1 is MNHEY and CDR2 is SVGEGT in the germline V gene. V was clipped by 6 bases and J by 11 bases, with 20 bases between them. CDR3 length: 14 residues. The CDR3 DNA is TGTGCCAGCAGCACCTCCCCGCAGGGGAGCACCCAGCATTTT. The encoded protein is CASSTSPQGSTQHF.

The chain employs TRBV2 and TRBJ2-5, with D unresolved. The germline CDR1 and CDR2 sequences are SNHLY and FYNNEI. Trimming shortened V by 3 bases and J by 5 bases, and 7 bases separated the two germline ends. This CDR3 has 12 residues. The CDR3 loop is CASSEDRETQYF. The CDR3 nucleotides are TGTGCCAGCAGTGAGGACCGGGAGACCCAGTACTTC.

In its sample, this clonotype was seen a few times. The chain recombines TRBV12-3 or TRBV12-4 with TRBJ2-5; 7 nucleotides match TRBD1. CDR3 size: 13 residues. Unmatched junction bases numbered 8, after V lost 6 bases and J lost 7 bases. CDR3 sequence reads: CASRRQGRGTQYF. The DNA for the CDR3 is TGTGCCAGCAGGCGACAGGGTAGGGGGACCCAGTACTTC.

This clonotype was recorded many times. DNA for the CDR3: TGCGCCAGCAGCTTGGACGGGACAGGGGGCGAGCAGTACGTC. Amino acid sequence: CASSLDGTGGEQYV. This chain links TRBV5-1 with TRBJ2-7; 11 bases are shared with TRBD1. The CDR3 is 14 amino acids. CDR1 is SGHRS, CDR2 YFSETQ, per germline. V gave up 0 bases and J gave up 6 bases; unmatched junction bases: 2.

This clonotype was recorded at least ten times. The chain couples TRBV6-2 or TRBV6-3 to TRBJ2-7; D is possibly TRBD1 (5 bases). The germline V gene has CDR1 MNHEY and CDR2 SVGEGT. Between the trimmed V and J ends, which lost 6 bases and 4 bases, there was a span of 13 bases. The CDR3 length is 13 residues. In DNA, the CDR3 is TGTGCCAGCAGCCAGCACTCAGGGTACGAGCAGTACGTC. Its protein product is CASSQHSGYEQYV.

This clonotype was counted many times. The chain couples TRBV10-3 to TRBJ2-2; 9 nucleotides agree with TRBD1. V was clipped by 6 bases and J by 6 bases; unmatched bases: 2. This CDR3 is 13 amino acids long. From germline, CDR1 is ENHRY and CDR2 SYGVKD. CDR3 region: CAISRQGAGELFF. Here the CDR3 DNA reads TGTGCCATCAGCCGACAGGGGGCCGGGGAGCTGTTTTTT.

V usage is TRBV6-5 and J usage is TRBJ2-5, with 11 bases lining up with TRBD2. With 2 bases clipped from V and 2 bases from J, the junction kept 7 bases outside the gene matches. Germline V gives CDR1 MNHEY, CDR2 SVGAGI. The CDR3 loop spans 17 amino acids. The CDR3 DNA reads as TGTGCCAGCAGTTACGGCCGACTAGCGGGGCTACAAGAGACCCAGTACTTC. It yields the protein CASSYGRLAGLQETQYF.

The rearrangement links TRBV5-7 to TRBJ2-7; tentative D call: TRBD2 (6 bases). TRBV5-7 is classed as an ORF, of uncertain function. The CDR3 runs 17 residues. Trimming removed 4 bases from V and 0 bases from J, with 20 bases in between. The CDR3 sequence is CASSPSPGLGGSYEQYV. The CDR3 nucleotides read TGTGCCAGCAGCCCGTCCCCGGGGCTGGGAGGCTCCTACGAGCAGTACGTC.

This clonotype was picked up many times. The CDR3 sequence: CASSPRGKTTGELFF. The CDR3 DNA follows: TGTGCCAGCTCACCAAGAGGGAAGACCACCGGGGAGCTGTTTTTT. V is TRBV18 and J is TRBJ2-2; D perhaps matches TRBD2 (5 bases). V lost 2 bases, J lost 4 bases, and 11 bases lay in between. The CDR3 has 15 residues. Germline assignment: CDR1 KGHSH and CDR2 LQKENI. The entire variable domain, with the rest obtained from reference TRBV18 and TRBJ2-2, is as follows: NAGVMQNPRHLVRRRGQEARLRCSPMKGHSHVYWYRQLPEEGLKFMVYLQKENIIDESGMPKERFSAEFPKEGPSILRIQQVVRGDSAAYFCASSPRGKTTGELFFGEGSRLTVL.